Here is one T cell receptor beta chain with its context. Only a few counts were recorded for this clonotype. What antigen it recognizes has not been identified. Base qualities are not at hand, and no much larger clone is one base apart. The sample belongs to a study of T-cell memory formation after mild COVID-19 (dated by TCRdb to the early 2020s). For the wider study: TCR sequence clusters from the two donors were found to be largely donor specific. Two young, previously healthy adult volunteers, one female and one male, were included in the cohort. In a couple of donors, T-cell clones that expanded and contracted after mild COVID-19 were tracked by sequencing TCRalpha and TCRbeta repertoires over time. The paper as a whole reports these results and caveats: Clones that contracted from day 15 to 85 showed balanced CD4/CD8 phenotypes, whereas a second wave of clones that expanded from day 15 to 37 leaned towards CD4+. SARS-CoV-2 specificity of the second-wave clones peaking on day 37 was not confirmed. The detection of some responding clones in pre-infection memory suggests that pre-existing cross-reactive memory T cells joined the SARS-CoV-2 response. The study included only a couple of mild cases, and larger cohorts that include severe cases with pre-infection samples were judged to be necessary. Contracting CD4+ clones were located mainly in the CM and EM memory subsets, whereas CD8+ clones were found to be enriched in EMRA.

The CDR3 holds 14 amino acids from the cysteine to the phenylalanine. Only the CDR3 region is kept as DNA, spanning 42 bases read in frame from base 1. V is shortened by 6 bases, J by 3 bases, and the region joining them spans 15 bases. Via the germline V gene, CDR1 is SGHTA and CDR2 FQGNSA. Ficoll-Paque density gradient centrifugation was used to isolate PBMCs. TCRdb records Illumina NovaSeq 6000 as the sequencer. Using 5'RACE with constant-segment primers, TCRalpha and TCRbeta cDNA libraries were constructed, with sample barcodes and unique molecular identifiers added in the process. Trizol reagent was used to extract RNA from every sample. Libraries were amplified in two PCR steps, with a second sample barcode and Illumina TruSeq adapters added in the second step. Sequencing of libraries was performed on an Illumina NovaSeq with 2 x 150 bp paired-end reads. Concerning the study's data processing: With migec v1.2.7, reads were demultiplexed and then collapsed into UMI-guided consensus sequences. Using mixcr v2.1.11, UMI consensuses were aligned to TRA and TRB V and J templates and then assembled into clonotypes. A clonotype was counted as expanded or contracted only when both edgeR and NoisET called the clonotype significant, with the noise models trained on biological replicates. For edgeR calls, the cutoffs were a false discovery rate-adjusted p below 0.01 and a log2 fold-change threshold of 1. As an exploratory analysis of dynamics, PCA with hierarchical clustering was applied to max-normalized trajectories of the 1000 most abundant clonotypes. Each responding clone was given a CD4 or CD8 phenotype based on the CD4+ and CD8+ repertoires, which had been sequenced separately. TCRdb itself trimmed the public reads at Q25 with fastp, ran MiXCR and retained productive beta chains. Rows with one shared CDR3 protein collapse into an entry with the most common genes and DNA. These V and J calls rely on TCRdb rather than the paper's analysis. For this sample the table gives around 50,000 distinct CDR3 sequences, of which roughly 12% were detected only once. About 24% of the sample lies in the top ten.

This clonotype was sampled from a young man who had mild COVID-19 (a few samples of this study predate the infection). The sample titles of this study are shuffled in the database, so cell type and time point are left out; the donor was told from shared clones. The chain is assembled from TRBV7-2 and TRBJ2-7, with no confident D gene call. The sequenced sample was PBMCs or a T cell subset sorted from them (not recorded which). The CDR3 reads CASSQVTTFYEQYF. DNA sequence: TGTGCCAGCAGTCAGGTGACCACCTTCTACGAGCAGTACTTC.